This is a list of T cell receptor beta chains from one sample in a study of T cell repertoires in cytomegalovirus infection. TCRdb re-called the reads through MiXCR, storing one row per CDR3 protein. This table holds over 250,000 distinct CDR3 sequences, 22% found once. For these receptors, no antigen is known. The starting material was cultured PBMCs, obtained from culture after CMV antigen stimulation. Source of these receptors: a human donor in good health (CMV status not recorded). Some clones in this sample may be carry-over from other donors' samples. Both conserved end residues are part of each CDR3. The D gene is left open where the match is weak. Clone size is shown for a subset of rows, as once, few, many or a class of expanded clone.

>TRBJ1-2|TRBV14|.|.
TGTGCCAGCAGCCCGGCCCAGGATTATGGCTACACCTTC
CASSPAQDYGYTF
>TRBJ2-7|TRBV12-3/TRBV12-4|TRBD2|.
TGTGCCAGCAGCCAGCGGGAGGAAGACGAGCAGTACTTC
CASSQREEDEQYF
>TRBJ2-5|TRBV7-2|TRBD2|many
TGTGCCAGCAGCTTAGCAGTGGCTAGCGGGAGGGCATCCCTGAAGACCCAGTACTTC
CASSLAVASGRASLKTQYF
>TRBJ2-1|TRBV4-1|TRBD2|many
TGCGCCAGCAGCCAAGCTCCCGCACTAGCGGTAGAGTTCTTC
CASSQAPALAVEFF
>TRBJ2-2|TRBV29-1|TRBD2|.
TGCAGCGCAAGCGGGGGAAACACCGGGGAGCTGTTTTTT
CSASGGNTGELFF
>TRBJ2-3|TRBV4-1|.|.
TGCGCCAGCAGCCCCGGGACTTTCGGAAGCACAGATACGCAGTATTTT
CASSPGTFGSTDTQYF
>TRBJ1-5|TRBV12-3/TRBV12-4|.|.
TGTGCCAGCAGTTTTGAAAGCAATCAGCCCCAGCATTTT
CASSFESNQPQHF
>TRBJ2-1|TRBV6-5|TRBD2|.
TGTGCCAGCAGTTACTCGATTCTAGCGGACAATGAGCAGTTCTTC
CASSYSILADNEQFF
>TRBJ2-5|TRBV7-6|.|.
TGTGCCAGCAGAGGGAGCGTTTCATCGGAGACCCAGTACTTC
CASRGSVSSETQYF
>TRBJ2-1|TRBV24-1|.|few
TGTGCCACCAGTGACCTTGCTAGCCTCTCCTACAATGAGCAGTTCTTC
CATSDLASLSYNEQFF
>TRBJ2-1|TRBV4-3|.|.
TGCGCCAGCAGCCAAGATTATCAACTAGGGAGGATCTACAATGAGCAGTTCTTC
CASSQDYQLGRIYNEQFF
>TRBJ2-5|TRBV20-1|.|.
TGCAGTGCTAGAGATTGGGGCGGCAACCAAGAGACCCAGTACTTC
CSARDWGGNQETQYF
>TRBJ2-5|TRBV7-2|.|many
TGTGCCAGCAGCTTAGCGATGGTTCGGGAGACCCAGTACTTC
CASSLAMVRETQYF
>TRBJ1-1|TRBV6-2/TRBV6-3|.|.
TGTGCCAGCAGTTACTGGTTCCGACGGGTGAACACTGAAGCTTTCTTT
CASSYWFRRVNTEAFF
>TRBJ2-1|TRBV7-9|TRBD2|.
TGTTCCAGCAGCCAGGGACTAGATACCGGGTATGAGCAGTTCTTC
CSSSQGLDTGYEQFF
>TRBJ2-1|TRBV7-2|.|many
TGTGCCAGCAGCTTACAATGGGGGGGGCGGGACAGACCCCTGGGTAATGAGCAGTTCTTC
CASSLQWGGRDRPLGNEQFF
>TRBJ2-5|TRBV6-1|TRBD2|.
TGTGCCAGCAGCGAAGCGGGGGGAGAGACCCAGTACTTC
CASSEAGGETQYF
>TRBJ1-5|TRBV7-9|.|many
TGTGCCAGCAGCCACCGAGATAGCAATCAGCCCCAGCATTTT
CASSHRDSNQPQHF
>TRBJ2-3|TRBV30|.|few
TGTGCCTGTCTCCTTAGCACAGATACGCAGTATTTT
CACLLSTDTQYF
>TRBJ1-5|TRBV6-1|.|many
TGTGCCAGCAGTGAAGCGCCTAAGGACGATCAGCCCCAGCATTTT
CASSEAPKDDQPQHF
>TRBJ1-3|TRBV7-9|.|few
TGTGCCAGCAGCTCGGGCCCTGGAAACACCATATATTTT
CASSSGPGNTIYF
>TRBJ2-3|TRBV24-1|TRBD1|once
TGTGCCACCAGTGATAGGACAGGGTATCGGACAGATACGCAGTATTTT
CATSDRTGYRTDTQYF
>TRBJ1-5|TRBV7-6|TRBD1|.
TGTGCCAGCAGCCCCGCCCTGGGGACAGTGGGCCATTCTAGCAATCAGCCCCAGCATTTT
CASSPALGTVGHSSNQPQHF
>TRBJ2-5|TRBV12-3/TRBV12-4|.|few
TGTGCCAGCAAACCCGAGGGTCTAGCAGAGACCCAGTACTTC
CASKPEGLAETQYF
>TRBJ2-1|TRBV11-3|.|.
TGTGCCAGCAGCCGGACTACCAGCTCCTACAATGAGCAGTTCTTC
CASSRTTSSYNEQFF
>TRBJ2-1|TRBV24-1|TRBD1|few
TGTGCCACACGACAGGGGGGTTACAATGAGCAGTTCTTC
CATRQGGYNEQFF
>TRBJ2-3|TRBV19|.|many
TGTGCCAGTAGTGCGGTAGCGCGGACTAGCACAGATACGCAGTATTTT
CASSAVARTSTDTQYF
>TRBJ1-5|TRBV7-8|.|many
TGTGCCAGCAGCTCCGGGTCGGGGGGTCAGCCCCAGCATTTT
CASSSGSGGQPQHF